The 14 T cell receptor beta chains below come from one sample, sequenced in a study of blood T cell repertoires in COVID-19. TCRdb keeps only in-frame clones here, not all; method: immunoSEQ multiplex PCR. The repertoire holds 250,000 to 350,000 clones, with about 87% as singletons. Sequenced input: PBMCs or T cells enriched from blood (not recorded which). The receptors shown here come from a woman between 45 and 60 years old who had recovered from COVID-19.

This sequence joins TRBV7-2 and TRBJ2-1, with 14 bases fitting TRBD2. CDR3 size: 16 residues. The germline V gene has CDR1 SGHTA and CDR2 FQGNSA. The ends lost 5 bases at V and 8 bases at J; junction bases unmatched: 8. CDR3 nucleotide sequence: TGTGCCAGCAGCACCCGACTAGCGGGAGGGACCCATGAGCAGTTCTTC. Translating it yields CASSTRLAGGTHEQFF. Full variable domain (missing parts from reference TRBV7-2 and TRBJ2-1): GAGVSQSPSNKVTEKGKDVELRCDPISGHTALYWYRQSLGQGLEFLIYFQGNSAPDKSGLPSDRFSAERTGGSVSTLTIQRTQQEDSAVYLCASSTRLAGGTHEQFFGPGTRLTVL.

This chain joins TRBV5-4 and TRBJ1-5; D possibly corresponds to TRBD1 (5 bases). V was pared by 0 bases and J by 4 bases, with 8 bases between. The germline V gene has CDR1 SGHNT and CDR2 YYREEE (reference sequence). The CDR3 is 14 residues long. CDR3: CASSLEGRNQPQHF. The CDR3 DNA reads TGTGCCAGCAGCTTGGAGGGGAGGAATCAGCCCCAGCATTTT.

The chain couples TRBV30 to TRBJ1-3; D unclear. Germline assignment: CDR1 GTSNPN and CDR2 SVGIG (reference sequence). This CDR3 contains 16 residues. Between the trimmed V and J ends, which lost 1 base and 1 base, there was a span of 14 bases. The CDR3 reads CAWSGPKIQSGNTIYF. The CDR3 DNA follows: TGTGCCTGGAGTGGGCCCAAAATACAGTCTGGAAACACCATATATTTT. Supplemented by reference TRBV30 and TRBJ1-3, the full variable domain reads SQTIHQWPATLVQPVGSPLSLECTVEGTSNPNLYWYRQAAGRGLQLLFYSVGIGQISSEVPQNLSASRPQDRQFILSSKKLLLSDSGFYLCAWSGPKIQSGNTIYFGEGSWLTVV.

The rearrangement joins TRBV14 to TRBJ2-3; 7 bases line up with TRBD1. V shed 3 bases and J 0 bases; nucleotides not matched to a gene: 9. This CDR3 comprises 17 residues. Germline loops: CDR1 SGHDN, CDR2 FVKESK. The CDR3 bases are TGTGCCAGCAGCCAGAACAGGGGCCGGGCTAGCACAGATACGCAGTATTTT. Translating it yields CASSQNRGRASTDTQYF.

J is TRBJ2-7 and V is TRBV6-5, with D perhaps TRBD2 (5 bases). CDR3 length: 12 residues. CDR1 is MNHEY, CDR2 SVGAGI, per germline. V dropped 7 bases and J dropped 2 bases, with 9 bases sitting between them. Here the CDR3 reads CASKDSTYEQYF. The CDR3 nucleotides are TGTGCCAGCAAGGACTCAACCTACGAGCAGTACTTC.

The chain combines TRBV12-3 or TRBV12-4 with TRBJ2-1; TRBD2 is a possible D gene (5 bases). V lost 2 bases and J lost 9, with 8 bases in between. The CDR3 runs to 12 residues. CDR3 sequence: CASSLLAVEQFF. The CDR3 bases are TGTGCCAGCAGTTTACTAGCAGTTGAGCAGTTCTTC.

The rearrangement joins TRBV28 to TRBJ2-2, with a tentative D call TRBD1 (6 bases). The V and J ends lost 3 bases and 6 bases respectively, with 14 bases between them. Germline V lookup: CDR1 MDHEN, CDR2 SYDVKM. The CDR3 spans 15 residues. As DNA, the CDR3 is TGTGCCAGCAGTTTGTCACAGGGCGTCGCCGGGGAGCTGTTTTTT. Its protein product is CASSLSQGVAGELFF.

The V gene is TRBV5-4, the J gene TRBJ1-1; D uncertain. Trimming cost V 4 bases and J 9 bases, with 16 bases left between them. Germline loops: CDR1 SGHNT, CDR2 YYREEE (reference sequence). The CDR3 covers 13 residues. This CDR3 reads CASSAEFMAKAFF. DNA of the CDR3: TGTGCCAGCAGCGCGGAGTTCATGGCTAAAGCTTTCTTT.

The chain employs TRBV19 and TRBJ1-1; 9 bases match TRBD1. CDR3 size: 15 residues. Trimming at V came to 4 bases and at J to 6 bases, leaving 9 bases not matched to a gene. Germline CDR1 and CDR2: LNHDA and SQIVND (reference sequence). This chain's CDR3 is CASSTGTGQIPEAFF. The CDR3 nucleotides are TGTGCCAGTAGTACCGGGACAGGGCAGATCCCTGAAGCTTTCTTT.

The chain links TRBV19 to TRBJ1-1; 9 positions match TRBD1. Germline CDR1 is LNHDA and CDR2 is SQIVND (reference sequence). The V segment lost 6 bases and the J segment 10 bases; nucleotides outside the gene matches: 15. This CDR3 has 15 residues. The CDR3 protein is CASSSTGGGQGTAFF. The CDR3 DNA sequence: TGTGCCAGTAGCAGTACTGGTGGGGGACAGGGCACAGCTTTCTTT.

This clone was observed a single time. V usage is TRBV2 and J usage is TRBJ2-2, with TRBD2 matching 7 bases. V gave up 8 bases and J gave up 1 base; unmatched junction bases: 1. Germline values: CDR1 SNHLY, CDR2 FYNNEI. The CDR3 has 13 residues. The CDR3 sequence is CASLAENTGELFF. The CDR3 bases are TGTGCCAGCCTAGCGGAGAACACCGGGGAGCTGTTTTTT.

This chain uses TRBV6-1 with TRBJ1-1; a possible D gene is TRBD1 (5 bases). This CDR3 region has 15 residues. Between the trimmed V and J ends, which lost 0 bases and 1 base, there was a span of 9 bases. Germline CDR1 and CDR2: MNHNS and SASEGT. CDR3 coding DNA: TGTGCCAGCAGTGAAGCAAGGAGGGGGAACACTGAAGCTTTCTTT. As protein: CASSEARRGNTEAFF.

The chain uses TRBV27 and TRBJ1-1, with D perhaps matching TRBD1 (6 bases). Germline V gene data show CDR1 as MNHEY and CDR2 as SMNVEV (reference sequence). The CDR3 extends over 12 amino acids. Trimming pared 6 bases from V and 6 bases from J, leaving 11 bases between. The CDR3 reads CASSQQGAEAFF. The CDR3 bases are TGTGCCAGCAGCCAACAGGGCGCTGAAGCTTTCTTT.

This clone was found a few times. The CDR3 here is CASSPGPYGYTF. The CDR3 nucleotides are TGTGCCAGCAGCCCAGGGCCCTATGGCTACACCTTC. J is TRBJ1-2 and V is TRBV7-8; a weak D match, TRBD1 (5 bases). Deletions cut 5 bases from V and 4 bases from J, with 8 bases between. The germline CDR1 and CDR2 sequences are SGHVS and FQNEAQ. The CDR3 has 12 amino acids.